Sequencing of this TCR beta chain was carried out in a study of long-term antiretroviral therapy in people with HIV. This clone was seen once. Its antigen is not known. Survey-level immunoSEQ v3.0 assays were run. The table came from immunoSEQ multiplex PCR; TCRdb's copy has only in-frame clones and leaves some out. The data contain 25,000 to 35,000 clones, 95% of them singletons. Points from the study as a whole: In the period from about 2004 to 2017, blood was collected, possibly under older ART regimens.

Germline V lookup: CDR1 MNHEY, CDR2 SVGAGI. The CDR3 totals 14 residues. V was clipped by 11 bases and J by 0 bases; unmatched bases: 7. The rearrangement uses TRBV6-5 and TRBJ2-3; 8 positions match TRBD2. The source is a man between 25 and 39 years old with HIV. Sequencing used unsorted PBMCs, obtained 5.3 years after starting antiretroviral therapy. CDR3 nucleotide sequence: TGTGCCGTCAGCGGGGGACCCAGCACAGATACGCAGTATTTT. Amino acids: CAVSGGPSTDTQYF.